Below are 28 T cell receptor beta chains sequenced from a single sample in a study of T cell repertoires in cytomegalovirus infection. TCRdb itself ran the reads through MiXCR, one entry per CDR3 protein. The sample has roughly 600,000 distinct CDR3 sequences; 24% are singletons. Sequencing was performed on CD8+ T cells from PBMCs. These receptors originate from a human donor in good health (CMV status not recorded). Some clones in this sample may be carry-over from other donors' samples.

This clonotype was counted ten times or more. J is TRBJ2-7 and V is TRBV28, with D tentatively TRBD1 (5 bases). The CDR3 consists of 12 residues. The V gene's germline CDR1 is MDHEN and CDR2 SYDVKM. V dropped 3 bases and J dropped 6 bases, with 9 bases sitting between them. CDR3 protein: CASSFQGSEQYF. CDR3 in DNA: TGTGCCAGCAGTTTCCAGGGATCCGAGCAGTACTTC.

This clonotype was counted a few times. The chain has TRBV6-1 and TRBJ2-1, with D unresolved. This CDR3 comprises 16 residues. The V end lost 5 bases, the J end lost 4 bases, and 18 bases lay between the germline ends. Germline V gives CDR1 MNHNS, CDR2 SASEGT. CDR3 residues: CASSPGEPELYNEQFF. DNA for the CDR3: TGTGCCAGCAGTCCCGGCGAGCCAGAACTTTACAATGAGCAGTTCTTC.

The rearrangement joins TRBV11-3 to TRBJ2-7; 9 nucleotides align to TRBD1. This CDR3 region has 13 residues. V trimming: 4 bases; J trimming: 5 bases; junction bases outside the gene matches: 3. The germline V gene encodes CDR1 SGHNT and CDR2 YENEEA. DNA for the CDR3: TGTGCCAGCAGCTACGGGACAGGGAACGAGCAGTACTTC. Translation: CASSYGTGNEQYF.

The sample holds a few counts of this clonotype. CDR3 region: CASSHGVDTEAFF. CDR3 bases: TGCGCCAGCAGCCATGGGGTGGACACTGAAGCTTTCTTT. This chain connects TRBV4-1 to TRBJ1-1, with no clear D. V lost 3 bases and J lost 3, with 8 bases in between. The CDR3 spans 13 residues. Germline-derived CDR1 and CDR2 are MGHRA and YSYEKL.

This clonotype was observed a few times. As DNA, the CDR3 is TGCAGCGGGGAAGGGGGCAAGACTGAAGCTTTCTTT. Its translation: CSGEGGKTEAFF. This chain uses TRBV29-1 with TRBJ1-1; 7 nucleotides line up with TRBD1. The germline V gene has CDR1 SQVTM and CDR2 ANQGSEA. J was trimmed by 5 bases and V by 7 bases; bases with no gene match: 7. There are 12 residues in the CDR3.

This clonotype was detected a few times. As DNA, the CDR3 is TGTGCCAGCAGTTATACGGGACTCCACAATGAGCAGTTCTTC. This encodes CASSYTGLHNEQFF. The chain is built from TRBV6-2 or TRBV6-3 and TRBJ2-1; TRBD2 might be the D (6 bases). V dropped 3 bases and J dropped 5 bases, with 11 bases sitting between them. Per germline, CDR1 MNHEY and CDR2 SVGEGT. The CDR3 runs 14 residues.

This clonotype was seen more than once but under ten times. V gene TRBV28 combines with J gene TRBJ2-2, with unresolved D. The CDR3 covers 12 residues. Germline CDR1 and CDR2: MDHEN and SYDVKM. V shed 4 bases and J shed 9 bases, with 9 bases lying between them. The DNA of the CDR3 is TGTGCCAGCAGTTCACCCGGCAGGGAGCTGTTTTTT. Amino acid sequence: CASSSPGRELFF.

This chain connects TRBV6-2 or TRBV6-3 to TRBJ2-1; 10 bases are a match to TRBD1. CDR3 length equals 16 residues. Germline lookup yields CDR1 MNHEY and CDR2 SVGEGT. V trimming: 7 bases; J trimming: 7 bases; junction bases outside the gene matches: 13. The DNA of the CDR3 is TGTGCCAGCACTGAAATCCGGGACAGGGGCTGGAATGAGCAGTTCTTC. Translated, it gives CASTEIRDRGWNEQFF.

This clonotype was detected ten times or more. The chain links TRBV10-3 to TRBJ1-5, with D possibly TRBD1 on 6 matching bases. V gave up 0 bases and J gave up 2 bases, with 11 bases separating them. This CDR3 has 16 residues. Germline CDR1 ENHRY, CDR2 SYGVKD. The CDR3 reads CAISESQGRGNQPQHF. In DNA, the CDR3 is TGTGCCATCAGTGAGTCGCAGGGGCGAGGCAATCAGCCCCAGCATTTT.

This clonotype was counted only a few times. The chain recombines TRBV14 with TRBJ2-7; D uncertain. Trimming removed 1 base at V and 3 bases at J, with 4 bases between. CDR1 is SGHDN, CDR2 FVKESK, per germline. The CDR3 runs 12 residues. CDR3 loop: CASSQGYYEQYV. The CDR3 DNA sequence: TGTGCCAGCAGCCAAGGGTACTACGAGCAGTACGTC.

V is TRBV7-8 and J is TRBJ2-1; TRBD2 matches 11 bases. Germline CDR1 and CDR2: SGHVS and FQNEAQ. There are 17 residues in the CDR3. V dropped 3 bases and J dropped 6; count of bases not matched to a gene: 10. The CDR3 nucleotides read TGTGCCAGCAGCTTCGATCTTACTAGCGGGGGTTTCAATGAGCAGTTCTTC. It encodes CASSFDLTSGGFNEQFF.

This clonotype has just a few counts. The chain links TRBV9 to TRBJ1-1; D is unclear. Between the trimmed V and J ends, which lost 5 bases and 1 base, there was a span of 12 bases. The CDR3 covers 14 residues. Germline-derived CDR1 and CDR2 are SGDLS and YYNGEE. CDR3 sequence reads: CASSIVWANTEAFF. The CDR3 DNA reads as TGTGCCAGCAGTATCGTATGGGCGAACACTGAAGCTTTCTTT.

This clonotype was seen a handful of times. The chain couples TRBV7-9 to TRBJ2-7; 7 nucleotides agree with TRBD1. The germline V gene has CDR1 SEHNR and CDR2 FQNEAQ (reference sequence). With V trimmed by 0 bases and J by 4 bases, 6 bases remained unmatched. This CDR3 has 15 residues. CDR3 amino acids: CASSLAGGALYEQYF. The CDR3 DNA reads TGTGCCAGCAGCTTAGCAGGGGGCGCCTTATACGAGCAGTACTTC.

The chain employs TRBV7-6 and TRBJ2-1; 7 bases fit TRBD1. V dropped 7 bases and J dropped 6; count of bases not matched to a gene: 9. CDR1 is SGHVS and CDR2 is FNYEAQ in the germline V gene. The CDR3 is made up of 14 amino acids. CDR3 protein: CASKPPGQPNEQFF. The CDR3 DNA is TGTGCCAGCAAACCGCCGGGACAGCCCAATGAGCAGTTCTTC.

V and J are TRBV7-4 and TRBJ2-7, with 10 bases aligning to TRBD2. This CDR3 region has 16 residues. V gave up 3 bases and J gave up 0 bases; unmatched junction bases: 5. Germline CDR1 is SGHVT and CDR2 is SQSDAQ. Here the CDR3 DNA reads TGTGCCAGCAGCTTTCACCGGACTAGCGGCTCCTACGAGCAGTACTTC. Its protein product is CASSFHRTSGSYEQYF. The full variable domain, its missing parts supplied by reference TRBV7-4 and TRBJ2-7, is GAGVSQSPRYKVAKRGRDVALRCDSISGHVTLYWYRQTLGQGSEVLTYSQSDAQRDKSGRPSGRFSAERPERSVSTLKIQRTEQGDSAVYLCASSFHRTSGSYEQYFGPGTRLTVT.

This clonotype was seen only a few times. This may arise from a read error, as a much more abundant clone is one base away. In DNA, the CDR3 is TGTGCCAGCAGCTTTCAGCGAAATGAGCAGTTCTTC. This codes for CASSFQRNEQFF. The genes are TRBV7-9 and TRBJ2-1; no firm D call. Per the germline V gene, CDR1 is SEHNR and CDR2 is FQNEAQ (reference sequence). There are 12 residues in the CDR3. Trimming took off 3 bases at V and 7 bases at J, with 7 bases between the two ends. Filled out from reference TRBV7-9 and TRBJ2-1, the complete variable domain reads DTGVSQNPRHKITKRGQNVTFRCDPISEHNRLYWYRQTLGQGPEFLTYFQNEAQLEKSRLLSDRFSAERPKGSFSTLEIQRTEQGDSAMYLCASSFQRNEQFFGPGTRLTVL.

A note on this clonotype: A much larger clone lies one base from this, so it may be a read error. The chain is built from TRBV12-3 or TRBV12-4 and TRBJ1-1; 10 nucleotides agree with TRBD1. The CDR3 has 15 residues. The CDR3 is CVSSRPGQGLTEAFF. CDR3 coding DNA: TGTGTCAGCAGCCGACCGGGACAGGGGTTGACTGAAGCTTTCTTT.

The chain carries TRBV6-2 or TRBV6-3 and TRBJ1-2; 7 bases map to TRBD1. This CDR3 contains 13 residues. The J segment lost 6 bases and the V segment lost 6 bases, leaving 7 bases of the junction unmatched. Germline V gene data show CDR1 as MNHEY and CDR2 as SVGEGT. The CDR3 DNA reads TGTGCCAGCAGCCAGACAGGGTTCAATGGCTACACCTTC. It encodes CASSQTGFNGYTF.

The sample holds many counts of this clonotype. This chain connects TRBV7-9 to TRBJ1-1, with TRBD1 matching 9 bases. The CDR3 loop spans 16 amino acids. From germline, CDR1 is SEHNR and CDR2 FQNEAQ (reference sequence). V shed 5 bases and J 0 bases; nucleotides not matched to a gene: 7. CDR3 nucleotide sequence: TGTGCCAGCAGCCCGGGGACAGGGTTTTTGAACACTGAAGCTTTCTTT. Amino acid sequence: CASSPGTGFLNTEAFF.

This clonotype was found many times. The CDR3 reads CASSLPRGPLFF. Written as DNA, the CDR3 is TGTGCCAGCAGTTTACCTCGAGGGCCACTGTTTTTT. This rearrangement joins TRBV28 to TRBJ1-4; D is unresolved. CDR1 is MDHEN and CDR2 is SYDVKM in the germline V gene. CDR3 length: 12 residues. Trimming took off 2 bases at V and 13 bases at J, with 11 bases between the two ends.

This clonotype showed up just a few times. The chain is built from TRBV6-2 or TRBV6-3 and TRBJ2-5; 9 nucleotides line up with TRBD2. Per germline, CDR1 MNHEY and CDR2 SVGEGT. After removal of 6 bases from V and 5 bases from J, the junction contained 7 bases not matched to a gene. The CDR3 contains 14 residues. CDR3 protein: CASSRGGALETQYF. CDR3 bases: TGTGCCAGCAGCCGCGGGGGGGCCTTGGAGACCCAGTACTTC.

The chain couples TRBV29-1 to TRBJ2-3; D tentatively fits TRBD1 or TRBD2 (5 bases each). Per germline, CDR1 SQVTM and CDR2 ANQGSEA. The CDR3 runs to 14 residues. Trimming cost V 6 bases and J 1 base, with 14 bases left between them. CDR3 region: CSVGTLGGTDTQYF. CDR3 DNA: TGCAGCGTCGGGACCCTAGGGGGCACAGATACGCAGTATTTT.

In its sample, this clonotype was seen a few times. The J gene is TRBJ2-1, the V gene TRBV29-1, with 8 positions matching TRBD1. V lost 4 bases and J lost 8; bases outside the gene matches: 10. Germline CDR1 and CDR2: SQVTM and ANQGSEA. The CDR3 loop spans 14 amino acids. The CDR3 region is CSVAFSGGWDEQFF. In DNA form, the CDR3 reads TGCAGCGTTGCGTTTTCAGGGGGCTGGGATGAGCAGTTCTTC.

This clonotype was counted a few times. The V call is TRBV2, the J call TRBJ2-1; D call uncertain. CDR1 SNHLY and CDR2 FYNNEI come from the germline V gene. V lost 10 bases and J lost 0, with 19 bases in between. This CDR3 spans 16 amino acids. The CDR3 sequence: CATLPPTANSYNEQFF. The CDR3 DNA sequence: TGTGCCACCCTACCCCCTACGGCAAACTCCTACAATGAGCAGTTCTTC.

This clonotype has just a few counts. V is TRBV7-9 and J is TRBJ2-1, with 9 positions matching TRBD1. Per the germline V gene, CDR1 is SEHNR and CDR2 is FQNEAQ (reference sequence). This CDR3 has 12 residues. CDR3: CGGTGKHNEQFF. The CDR3, as DNA: TGTGGGGGGACAGGGAAGCACAATGAGCAGTTCTTC.

This clonotype was detected many times. The chain combines TRBV7-2 with TRBJ1-1; D gene unclear. Germline V CDR1 and CDR2: SGHTA, FQGNSA. V lost 6 bases and J 3 bases, leaving 17 bases between the germline ends. This CDR3 contains 15 residues. The chain's CDR3 is CASSQTIVGYTEAFF. For the CDR3, the DNA is TGTGCCAGCAGTCAAACTATTGTAGGCTACACTGAAGCTTTCTTT.

This clonotype was seen only once. Lacking the conserved final phenylalanine or tryptophan, this CDR3 likely reflects a read error. The chain couples TRBV27 to TRBJ2-7; 9 positions agree with TRBD1. V lost 5 bases to trimming and J lost 5 bases; unmatched junction nucleotides: 7. In germline, CDR1 is MNHEY, CDR2 SMNVEV (reference sequence). This CDR3 comprises 14 residues. DNA for the CDR3: TGTGCCAGCAGTCTAACAGGGGGCCTGGACGAGCAGTACTTG. Residues: CASSLTGGLDEQYL.

V usage is TRBV4-1 and J usage is TRBJ2-7; tentative D call: TRBD1 (5 bases). This CDR3 region has 14 residues. V was pared by 4 bases and J by 6 bases, with 16 bases between. CDR1 MGHRA and CDR2 YSYEKL come from the germline V gene. CDR3 loop: CASSLLAGKAEQYF. CDR3 nucleotide sequence: TGCGCCAGCAGCCTTCTTGCAGGGAAAGCCGAGCAGTACTTC.